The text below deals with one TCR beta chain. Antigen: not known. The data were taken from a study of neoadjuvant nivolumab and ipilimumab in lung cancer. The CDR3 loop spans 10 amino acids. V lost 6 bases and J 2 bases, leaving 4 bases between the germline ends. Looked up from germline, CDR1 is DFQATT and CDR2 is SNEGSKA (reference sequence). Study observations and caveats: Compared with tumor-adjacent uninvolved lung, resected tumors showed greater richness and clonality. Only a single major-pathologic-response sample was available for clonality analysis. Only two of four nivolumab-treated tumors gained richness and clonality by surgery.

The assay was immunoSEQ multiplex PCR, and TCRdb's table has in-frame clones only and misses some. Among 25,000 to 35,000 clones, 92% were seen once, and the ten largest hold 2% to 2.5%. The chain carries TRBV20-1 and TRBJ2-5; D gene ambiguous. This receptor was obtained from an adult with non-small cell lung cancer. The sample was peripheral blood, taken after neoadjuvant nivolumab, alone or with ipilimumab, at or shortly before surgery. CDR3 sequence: CSALQETQYF. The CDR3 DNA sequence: TGCAGTGCACTTCAAGAGACCCAGTACTTC.